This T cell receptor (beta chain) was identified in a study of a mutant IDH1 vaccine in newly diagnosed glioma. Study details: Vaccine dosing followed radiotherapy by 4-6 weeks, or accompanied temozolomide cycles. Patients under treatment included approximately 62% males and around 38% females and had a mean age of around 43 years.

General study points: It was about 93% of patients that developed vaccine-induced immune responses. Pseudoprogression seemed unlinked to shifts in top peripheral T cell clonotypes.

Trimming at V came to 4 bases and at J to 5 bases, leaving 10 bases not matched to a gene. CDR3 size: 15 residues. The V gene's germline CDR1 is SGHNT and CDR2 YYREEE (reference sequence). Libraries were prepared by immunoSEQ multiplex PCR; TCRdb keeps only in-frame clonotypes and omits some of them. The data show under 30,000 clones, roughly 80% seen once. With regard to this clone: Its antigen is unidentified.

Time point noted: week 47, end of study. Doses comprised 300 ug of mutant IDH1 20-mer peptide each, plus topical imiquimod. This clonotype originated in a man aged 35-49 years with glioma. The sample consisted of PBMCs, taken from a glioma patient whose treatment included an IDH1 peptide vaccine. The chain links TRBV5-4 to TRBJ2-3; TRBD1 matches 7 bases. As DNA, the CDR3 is TGTGCCAGCAGCGACGACAGGGTTAATAGAGATACGCAGTATTTT. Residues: CASSDDRVNRDTQYF. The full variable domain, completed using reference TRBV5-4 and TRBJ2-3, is ETGVTQSPTHLIKTRGQQVTLRCSSQSGHNTVSWYQQALGQGPQFIFQYYREEENGRGNFPPRFSGLQFPNYSSELNVNALELDDSALYLCASSDDRVNRDTQYFGPGTRLTVL.